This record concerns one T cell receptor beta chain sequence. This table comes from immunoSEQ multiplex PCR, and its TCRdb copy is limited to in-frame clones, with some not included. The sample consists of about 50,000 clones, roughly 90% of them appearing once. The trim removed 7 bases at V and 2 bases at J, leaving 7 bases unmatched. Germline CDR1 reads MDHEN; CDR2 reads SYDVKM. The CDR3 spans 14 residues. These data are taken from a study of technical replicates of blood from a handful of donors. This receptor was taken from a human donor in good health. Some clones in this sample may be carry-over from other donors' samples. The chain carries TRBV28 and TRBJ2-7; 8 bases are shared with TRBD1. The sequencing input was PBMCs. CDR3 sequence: CASIPRTGPYEQYF. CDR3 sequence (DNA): TGTGCCAGCATCCCTCGGACAGGGCCCTACGAGCAGTACTTC.